One TCR beta chain is described in this entry. It lacks a known antigen. Per-base quality was not reported, and no clone a single base away is much larger than it. The library was prepared using the immunoSEQ multiplex PCR assay. The multiplex PCR relied on a mix of 60 forward primers for TCR Vbeta segments and 13 reverse primers for TCR Jbeta segments. The CDR3 region of rearranged TCR beta genes was amplified from genomic DNA by a multiplex PCR assay. The Illumina HiSeq System was used to sequence the amplified TCR beta libraries as 87-base-pair reads. As for the original processing: In a later analysis, 80 million or so unique TCR beta chains were counted across the 500 to 700 repertoires, and roughly 11 million of these chains were shared by at least two donors. Raw reads were error-corrected and collapsed into unique sequences by a nearest-neighbor algorithm in which closely related sequences were merged to remove PCR and sequencing errors. CDR3 sequences were aligned to IMGT reference sequences to assign V, D and J gene segments. For a sequence to be retained, a match of at least six nucleotides was required to both a V gene segment and a J gene segment. A rearrangement was called productive if the CDR3 had no stop codons and remained in frame with V and J, and every other rearrangement was called non-productive. Following IMGT convention, CDR3 was defined as the stretch from the second conserved V-encoded cysteine up to the conserved J-encoded phenylalanine. The earlier analysis of about 530 of the donors excluded any sequence lacking an unambiguous match to a single V gene segment. In an earlier analysis of 587 of the donors, V segments were called functional above 56.7% productive rearrangements and were called segregating when the between-donor standard deviation exceeded 5%. A statistical classification framework was developed to diagnose cytomegalovirus status using the catalog of TCR beta chain sequences. In a later analysis, V and J genes were assigned by comparing TCR nucleotide sequences against IMGT/GENE-DB human TR gene sequences. Using the TCRdist pipeline, a later analysis assigned CDR3 sequences along with most-parsimonious VDJ recombination scenarios. A later analysis defined each TCR beta chain by its CDR3 amino acid sequence plus V-gene family, and excluded reads lacking a unique V-gene family. A later analysis removed 592 highly shared, low-generation-probability nucleotide sequences to deal with suspected cross-contamination and a sequencing artifact. A later analysis calculated a clonal expansion index for each public chain from normalized within-repertoire ranks of inferred template counts. In a later analysis, generation probabilities were computed using a VDJ recombination model fitted to out-of-frame rearrangements, and the results were checked against IGoR. In a later analysis, TCR-TCR, TCR-HLA and TCR-CMV co-occurrence was scored with hypergeometric tests, and a repertoire-size bias correction was applied to TCR pairs. In a later analysis, false discovery rates were estimated by permuting HLA or CMV assignments 20 times. In a later analysis, co-occurring TCRs were grouped with DBSCAN, and TCRdist sequence similarity was added when clustering was performed within HLA-allele-positive subsets. Co-occurrence clustering excluded repertoires with fewer than 30,000 or more than 120,000 public chains, plus five with anomalous nucleotide sharing. This is the immuneACCESS table as TCRdb keeps it, with only in-frame sequences that have V and J called. A part of the clones is gone; compared with another copy, unresolved V genes explain less than half, and the rest is unexplained. The DNA gave D and trimming, while V, J and clone size come from that table. Across this sample there are tens of thousands of clones, with 73% seen only once. Jointly, the top ten make up 5.4% of the sample.

This specimen comes from a study of cytomegalovirus exposure and HLA in healthy donors (dated by TCRdb to about 2017). About the full investigation: An earlier analysis of roughly 570 of the donors reported about 300 Gb of sequence data and 95 million to 120 million unique TCR beta sequences obtained from about 179 million T cells. Five DR-DQ haplotypes were handled as single units for association and clustering, since linkage in the cohort was strong. In a later genetic analysis, genome-wide SNP genotypes for about three fifths of the roughly 670 donors were used, and that subset was treated as a discovery cohort. Among the roughly 400 genotyped donors, roughly 80% belonged to the genetic ancestry cluster associated with self-reported Caucasian donors. In a later analysis, previously published TCR beta repertoires from 550 to 750 donors were re-analyzed and high-resolution HLA genotyping was added so that TCR occurrence patterns could be studied. Donor age, sex, ethnicity and CMV serostatus were compiled alongside the repertoire data. The study combined high-throughput TCR immunosequencing, statistical association of individual TCRs with disease status, and machine learning to predict cytomegalovirus infection status. The number of donors typed differed by locus, with about 629-640 for A, B, C, DRB1 and DQB1, around 500 for DQA1, 600 to 610 for DPA1, and under 490 for DPB1. In addition to the first cohort of roughly 700 subjects, a separate validation cohort of 130 or so different subjects was used. Class I and class II HLA loci were covered by the typing at four-digit resolution. In an earlier analysis of 500 to 650 of the donors, high-throughput TCR beta sequencing was used to judge whether each TCR beta V gene segment behaved as functional or pseudogenic. Every repertoire in the discovery cohort had been generated on one and the same sequencing platform. The study was designed to test whether signatures of past pathogen exposure could be identified by cataloging public T cell receptors. The study profiled the T cell repertoires of around 700 subjects by immunosequencing and related them to cytomegalovirus serostatus. Rather than using new phenotypic data, the later analysis identified candidate immune exposures from TCR beta sequences and from how often those sequences occurred across donors. Among 398 genotyped donors of the cohort, an average of approximately 230,000 unique TCR beta nucleotide sequences were sequenced per donor, roughly 18% of them non-productive. An early release covering 550 to 650 HLA-typed donors comprised about 300 gigabases of sequencing data and 85 million or so unique TCR sequences.

The cohort was made up of about 670 healthy bone marrow donors. Cohort members were all nominally healthy when sampled, although unrecorded immune exposures were likely present. The donor was CMV seronegative and belonged to the group of 350 to 400 seronegative cohort members. A peripheral blood sample was provided by each donor, and peripheral blood mononuclear cells were used for TCR beta sequencing. Genomic DNA extraction from the blood cell samples was performed with the Qiagen DNeasy Blood Extraction Kit. Reading the germline V gene (reference sequence) gives CDR1 WNHNN and CDR2 SYGVQD. Compared with germline, V lacks 4 bases and J lacks 10 bases; bases without a gene match: 18. The CDR3 covers 17 residues, taking in both the cysteine and the phenylalanine. The retained sequence is limited to the CDR3, 51 bases, with the frame set at the first base. Findings and caveats that apply to the study as a whole: Presence/absence analyses assumed roughly uniform sequencing depth across donors, an assumption that may not hold. In a later analysis, the rate of TCR association differed among HLA loci, with DRB1 alleles having the most associated TCRs and HLA-C alleles having the fewest. In a later genetic analysis, a missense DCLRE1C variant was associated with V-gene and J-gene trimming of TCR beta chains, and the association was replicated in an independent cohort. Three of the identified cytomegalovirus-associated TCR beta chains were confirmed in vitro to be specific for cytomegalovirus antigens. Some 16 rarely observed V segments, including chromosome 9 orphons, were excluded from the earlier analysis of several hundred of the donors because counts were too low. In a later analysis, HLA-associated TCR beta chains showed more clonal expansion and lower generation probabilities than non-associated chains that were equally common. Cytomegalovirus status was reported to be diagnosed by the classifier with high specificity and sensitivity in both the original and validation cohorts. It was suggested by the authors that the approach could potentially be generalized to other disease states and immunological phenotypes. A later analysis found that most CMV-associated TCR beta chains appeared HLA-restricted, with HLA associations seemingly driven largely by CMV exposure. Some IMGT-functional V segments, including TRBV6-2 and TRBV6-3, could not be told apart with the 87-base-pair reads, so those segments were excluded. Several of the top co-occurrence clusters appeared to be linked to parvovirus B19, influenza, CMV and Epstein-Barr virus, according to a later analysis. The sequencing pipeline was judged likely to have produced a cluster of highly shared sequence variants as a technical artifact. Only TCR beta chains were sequenced in this cohort, and the absence of alpha or paired-chain data limited detectable features. Because some donors lacked HLA typing at each locus, the association tests relied only on the typed subset. Specific HLA alleles were associated with around 18,000 TCR beta sequences at a false discovery rate of 0.05 in a later analysis. In a later genetic analysis, fewer N-insertions in productive TCRs were reported among donors in an Asian-associated ancestry cluster than the roughly 700-donor mean. The study gave a list of about 150 TCR beta chains associated with cytomegalovirus. While some public TCRs were present in many individuals, most TCR sequences turned up only very rarely across donors. When HLA alleles, especially DR and DQ, strongly co-occurred, attributing TCR associations to individual alleles was difficult. Linkage disequilibrium might explain the correlated functional status among segregating V segments, but an unknown experimental factor could not be excluded. Broadly in line with IMGT annotations, most TCR beta V segments showed up in productive rearrangements about 90% or about 30% of the time in an earlier analysis of several hundred of the donors. A further reported finding was that TCR beta sequences accurately predicted the HLA-A and HLA-B alleles for most subjects in the first cohort. Immune exposure information for the cohort was limited to CMV serostatus.

The sequence came from a man between 45 and 60 years old in good health and CMV-seronegative. The chain employs TRBV10-1 and TRBJ1-4; 7 bases in the middle match TRBD1. Source material: PBMCs. CDR3 loop: CASSGKTGVRVPGKLFF. The nucleotides read TGCGCCAGCAGTGGAAAAACAGGGGTCCGAGTCCCTGGAAAACTGTTTTTT.